A single sample gave rise to the 8 T cell receptor beta chains below, sequenced in a study of blood T cell repertoires in COVID-19. Produced via immunoSEQ multiplex PCR; TCRdb's table is partial and in-frame only. The profile covers some 130,000 clones, with approximately 87% appearing a single time and more than 3.5% taken by the ten largest. The sequenced sample consisted of peripheral blood. The receptor set was obtained from a woman aged 55-69 years with acute or convalescent COVID-19.

V usage is TRBV12-2 and J usage is TRBJ2-7; the table gives TRBD2 as D, unverified against the DNA. TRBV12-2 is marked as a pseudogene. The CDR3 is 17 amino acids. In DNA form, the CDR3 reads TGTGCAAGTCGCTTAGACCCCCCTAGATCCGGTCAATACGAGCAGTACTTC. Encoded protein: CASRLDPPRSGQYEQYF.

CDR3 region: CASSLGARAQETQYF. The CDR3 nucleotides are TGTGCCAGCAGCTTAGGAGCCAGGGCTCAAGAGACCCAGTACTTC. This chain connects TRBV7-9 to TRBJ2-5; D may be TRBD1 (5 bases). CDR1 is SEHNR, CDR2 FQNEAQ, per germline (reference sequence). Trimming left V 1 base short and J 2 bases short, with 11 bases between. There are 15 residues in the CDR3.

J is TRBJ1-1 and V is TRBV3-1 (or the pseudogene TRBV3-2); D not certain. In germline, CDR1 is LGHDT, CDR2 YNNKEL (reference sequence). The CDR3 consists of 12 residues. The V end lost 6 bases, the J end lost 0 bases, and 5 bases lay between the germline ends. This CDR3 is CASRRLNTEAFF. The CDR3, as DNA: TGTGCCAGCAGACGGTTGAACACTGAAGCTTTCTTT.

The chain combines TRBV6-2 or TRBV6-3 with TRBJ1-5; no firm D call. CDR1 and CDR2 from the germline V gene are MNHEY and SVGEGT. Trimming stripped 4 bases from V and 0 bases from J, with 10 bases between. This CDR3 comprises 15 residues. CDR3 bases: TGTGCCAGCAGTTTGCGGGAGGATAGCAATCAGCCCCAGCATTTT. Residues: CASSLREDSNQPQHF.

The rearrangement joins TRBV3-1 (or the pseudogene TRBV3-2) to TRBJ2-1; the match to TRBD2 covers 12 bases. V shed 6 bases and J 14 bases; nucleotides not matched to a gene: 8. The germline gives CDR1 LGHDT, CDR2 YNNKEL (reference sequence). The CDR3 spans 13 residues. This chain's CDR3 is CASSATSGSIEFF. The CDR3 DNA is TGTGCCAGCAGTGCGACTAGCGGGAGCATAGAGTTCTTC.

The chain links TRBV19 to TRBJ1-5; possibly TRBD1 for D (6 bases). CDR1 and CDR2 (germline): LNHDA, SQIVND (reference sequence). V lost 4 bases to trimming and J lost 5 bases, with 12 bases between them. The CDR3 consists of 14 residues. CDR3 sequence (DNA): TGTGCCAGTAGTACTATATCAGGGGATCAGCCCCAGCATTTT. Amino acids: CASSTISGDQPQHF. Full variable domain (outside the CDR3, taken from reference TRBV19 and TRBJ1-5): DGGITQSPKYLFRKEGQNVTLSCEQNLNHDAMYWYRQDPGQGLRLIYYSQIVNDFQKGDIAEGYSVSREKKESFPLTVTSAQKNPTAFYLCASSTISGDQPQHFGDGTRLSIL.

The V call is TRBV5-4, the J call TRBJ2-3; D is ambiguous. Trimming removed 4 bases from V and 0 bases from J, with 3 bases in between. The length of the CDR3 is 12 residues. Germline CDR1 and CDR2: SGHNT and YYREEE (reference sequence). CDR3 in amino acids: CASSRSTDTQYF. The DNA for the CDR3 is TGTGCCAGCAGCCGGAGCACAGATACGCAGTATTTT.

This clone was seen once. The J gene is TRBJ1-1, the V gene TRBV3-1 (or the pseudogene TRBV3-2); D is uncertain. Trimming took off 0 bases at V and 0 bases at J, with 5 bases between the two ends. The germline V gene has CDR1 LGHDT and CDR2 YNNKEL (reference sequence). The CDR3 has 14 residues. As DNA, the CDR3 is TGTGCCAGCAGCCAAGACAGAATGAACACTGAAGCTTTCTTT. This sequence encodes CASSQDRMNTEAFF.